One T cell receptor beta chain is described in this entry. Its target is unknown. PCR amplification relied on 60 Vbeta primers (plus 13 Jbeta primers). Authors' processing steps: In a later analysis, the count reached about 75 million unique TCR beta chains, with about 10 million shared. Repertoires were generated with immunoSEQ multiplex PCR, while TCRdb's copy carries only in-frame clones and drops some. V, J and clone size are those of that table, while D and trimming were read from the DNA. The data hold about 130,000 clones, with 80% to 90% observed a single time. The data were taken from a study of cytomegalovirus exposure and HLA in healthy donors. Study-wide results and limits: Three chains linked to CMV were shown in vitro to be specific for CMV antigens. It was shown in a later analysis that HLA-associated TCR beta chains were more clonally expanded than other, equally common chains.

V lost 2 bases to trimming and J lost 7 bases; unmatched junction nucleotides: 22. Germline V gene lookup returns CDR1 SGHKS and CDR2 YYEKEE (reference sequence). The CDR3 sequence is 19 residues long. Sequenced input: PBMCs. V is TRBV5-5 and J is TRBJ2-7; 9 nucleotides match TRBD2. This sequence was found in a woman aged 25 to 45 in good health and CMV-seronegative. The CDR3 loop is CASSFLIGQSASGIGEQYF. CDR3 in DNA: TGTGCCAGCAGCTTTCTCATAGGGCAATCGGCTAGCGGGATCGGTGAGCAGTACTTC.